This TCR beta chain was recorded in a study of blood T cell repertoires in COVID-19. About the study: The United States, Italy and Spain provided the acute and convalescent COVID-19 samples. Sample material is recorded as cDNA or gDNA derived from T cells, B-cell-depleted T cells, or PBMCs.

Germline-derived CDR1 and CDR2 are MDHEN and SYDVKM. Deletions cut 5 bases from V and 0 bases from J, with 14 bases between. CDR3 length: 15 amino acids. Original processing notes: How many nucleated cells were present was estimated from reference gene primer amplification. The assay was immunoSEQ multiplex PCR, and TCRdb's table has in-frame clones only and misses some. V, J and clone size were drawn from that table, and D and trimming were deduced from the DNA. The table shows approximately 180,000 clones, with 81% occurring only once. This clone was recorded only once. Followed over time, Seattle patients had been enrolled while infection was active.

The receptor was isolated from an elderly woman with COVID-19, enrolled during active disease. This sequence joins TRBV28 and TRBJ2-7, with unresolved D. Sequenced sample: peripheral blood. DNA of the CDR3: TGTGCCAGCAGTATCCCTGGAGAAGGCTCCTACGAGCAGTACTTC. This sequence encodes CASSIPGEGSYEQYF.